Listed below are T cell receptor beta chains from one sample, sequenced in a study of blood T cells in healthy people across ages. One entry per CDR3 protein, called by TCRdb with MiXCR from the 5' RACE reads. Of 1 million or so distinct CDR3 sequences listed, under 30% are singletons. These data are also associated with another study on T cells of mothers and their children.

Material for sequencing was blood. These receptors were taken from a girl aged 2 to 9 in good health. The CDR3 runs from the conserved cysteine through the conserved F or W. The order of the fields is CDR3 protein, CDR3 DNA, J gene, V gene, clone size, D gene, CDR3 length. The D gene is left open where the match is weak. Rows may omit the clone size; those that give it use once, few, many or a size class.

CDR3: CSVGPLHLPEAFF; DNA: TGCAGCGTAGGACCGTTACACCTCCCTGAAGCTTTCTTT; J: TRBJ1-1; V: TRBV29-1; size: NA; D: NA; length: 13
CDR3: CASNSFGEGSTDTQYF; DNA: TGTGCCAGCAACTCTTTTGGGGAAGGGAGCACAGATACGCAGTATTTT; J: TRBJ2-3; V: TRBV11-3; size: NA; D: NA; length: 16
CDR3: CAIGDLTLGTFF; DNA: TGTGCCATCGGAGATTTGACATTGGGAACTTTCTTT; J: TRBJ1-1; V: TRBV10-3; size: NA; D: NA; length: 12
CDR3: CASSLWHNTDTQYF; DNA: TGTGCCAGCAGCTTATGGCATAACACAGATACGCAGTATTTT; J: TRBJ2-3; V: TRBV7-2; size: NA; D: NA; length: 14
CDR3: CASRRRRWTQYF; DNA: TGTGCCAGCAGGAGGCGGAGATGGACCCAGTACTTC; J: TRBJ2-5; V: TRBV6-4; size: few; D: NA; length: 12
CDR3: CASSFWTSGDTQYF; DNA: TGTGCCAGCAGCTTCTGGACTAGCGGAGATACGCAGTATTTT; J: TRBJ2-3; V: TRBV7-8; size: NA; D: TRBD2; length: 14
CDR3: CASSRFQGIGTDTQYF; DNA: TGCGCCAGCAGCCGATTTCAGGGAATAGGCACAGATACGCAGTATTTT; J: TRBJ2-3; V: TRBV4-1; size: NA; D: NA; length: 16
CDR3: CASSTADRAHQPQHF; DNA: TGCGCCAGCAGTACAGCAGACAGGGCCCATCAGCCCCAGCATTTT; J: TRBJ1-5; V: TRBV12-3/TRBV12-4; size: NA; D: TRBD1; length: 15
CDR3: CSASGPLQETQYF; DNA: TGCAGTGCTAGTGGGCCGCTACAAGAGACCCAGTACTTC; J: TRBJ2-5; V: TRBV20-1; size: few; D: NA; length: 13
CDR3: CAISLGLAVTDTQYF; DNA: TGTGCCATCAGCCTAGGACTAGCCGTCACAGATACGCAGTATTTT; J: TRBJ2-3; V: TRBV10-3; size: NA; D: TRBD2; length: 15
CDR3: CTSSPFGSGRARLRKNIQYF; DNA: TGCACCAGCAGCCCTTTTGGGAGCGGGAGGGCCCGTTTGAGGAAAAACATTCAGTACTTC; J: TRBJ2-4; V: TRBV5-1; size: few; D: TRBD2; length: 20
CDR3: CASSPRDRGFHSNQPQHF; DNA: TGTGCCAGCAGCCCTCGGGACAGGGGCTTTCATAGCAATCAGCCCCAGCATTTT; J: TRBJ1-5; V: TRBV7-9; size: NA; D: TRBD1; length: 18
CDR3: CASSLWQGNEQFF; DNA: TGCGCCAGCAGCTTGTGGCAGGGCAATGAGCAGTTCTTC; J: TRBJ2-1; V: TRBV5-1; size: few; D: NA; length: 13